This TCR beta chain was profiled in a study of blood T cell repertoires in COVID-19. Study in general: Some COVID-19 samples were acute and others convalescent; all came from the United States, Italy and Spain.

In the original processing: It was from reference gene primer amplification that nucleated cell counts were estimated. This table comes from immunoSEQ multiplex PCR, and its TCRdb copy is limited to in-frame clones, with some not included. From that table come the V and J calls and clone size; the DNA was used to work out D and trimming. Among about 120,000 clones listed, less than 85% were seen once. CDR1 LNHNV and CDR2 YYDKDF come from the germline V gene (reference sequence). The V segment lost 3 bases and the J segment 10 bases; nucleotides outside the gene matches: 11. This CDR3 has 15 amino acids.

The sample was peripheral blood. The source is a man in his thirties or forties with acute or convalescent COVID-19. This chain links TRBV15 with TRBJ2-1; 8 bases align to TRBD2. The CDR3 loop is CATSSPGLDLREQFF. CDR3 DNA: TGTGCCACCAGCAGTCCGGGACTAGACCTGAGGGAGCAGTTCTTC.